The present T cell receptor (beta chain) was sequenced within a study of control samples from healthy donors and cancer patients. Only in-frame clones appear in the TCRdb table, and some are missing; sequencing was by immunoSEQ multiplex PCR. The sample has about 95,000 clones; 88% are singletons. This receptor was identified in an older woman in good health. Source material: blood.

This CDR3 is CASSYGLGAVLNEQYF. In DNA, the CDR3 is TGTGCCAGCAGTTACGGACTAGGAGCCGTCCTAAACGAGCAGTACTTC. The chain recombines TRBV6-2 or TRBV6-3 with TRBJ2-7; the match to TRBD2 covers 7 bases. The CDR3 sequence is 16 residues long. In germline, CDR1 is MNHEY, CDR2 SVGEGT. The J segment lost 5 bases and the V segment lost 2 bases, leaving 12 bases of the junction unmatched.